These T cell receptor beta chains were read from a single sample in a study of blood T cell repertoires in COVID-19. Sequenced by immunoSEQ multiplex PCR; TCRdb stores in-frame clones only, minus some. The sample consists of over 40,000 clones, 75% to 85% of them appearing once. Sequencing was done on a sample of peripheral blood. These receptors all stem from a man in his forties or fifties with acute or convalescent COVID-19. Each CDR3 is given without its conserved first and last residue.

j_call v_call cdr3_aa
TRBJ1-2 TRBV6-5 ASSYKDRGYGYT
TRBJ1-2 TRBV6-5 ASRPQGGGDYGYT
TRBJ1-5 TRBV6-1 ASSEAAGRRPQH
TRBJ2-3 TRBV13 ASSLPGVSTDTQY
TRBJ2-2 TRBV24-1 ATSEPPGWGRRNTGELF
TRBJ1-2 TRBV11-2 ASRDPGQGNYGYT
TRBJ2-1 TRBV5-1 ASSFGTSPNEQF
TRBJ2-6 TRBV4-1 ASSQDLGGAGANVLT
TRBJ1-5 TRBV24-1 ATSAGYGSNQPQH
TRBJ1-4 TRBV18 ASSPGPGGNEKLF
TRBJ2-5 TRBV5-1 ASSTAGSRVETQY
TRBJ1-4 TRBV3-1/TRBV3-2 ASSLTRGQGEKLF
TRBJ1-4 TRBV5-8 ASSLGHIATNEKLF
TRBJ2-3 TRBV24-1 ATRGTSGRASDTQY
TRBJ1-1 TRBV6-1 ASSDPGSRGAF
TRBJ2-3 TRBV7-8 ASSLNGLRGTDTQY
TRBJ1-5 TRBV21-1 ASSKESRRSNQPQH
TRBJ1-5 TRBV3-1/TRBV3-2 ASSTGYNQPQH
TRBJ1-1 TRBV30 AWDRGQANEAF
TRBJ2-3 TRBV6-5 ASRRNGQGVNTQY